The rows below give T cell receptor delta chains drawn from one sample of a study of delta chains in infants with herpesvirus infections. TCRdb re-called the RT-PCR reads using CATT. This sample has roughly 1,700 delta-chain clones, with roughly 30% found just once. The specimen was peripheral blood, collected at time point 3 of longitudinal follow-up. The receptors stem from a human donor who was a Ugandan infant, either HIV-exposed or HIV-unexposed (not recorded which). Both conserved end residues are part of each CDR3. D genes are given only for firm matches. Clone size is given for some rows only: seen once, a few or many times, or a class if the clone is expanded.

CDR3nt: TGTGCTCTGGAAGCCGGCCTTGGGGGTCACACCGATAAACTCATCTTT
CDR3aa: CALEAGLGGHTDKLIF
abundance: NA
j_gene: TRDJ1
v_gene: TRDV1
d_gene: NA

CDR3nt: TGTGCTCTTGGGGAACAGGCCATGGGGGATACTCTACATTACACCGATAAACTCATCTTT
CDR3aa: CALGEQAMGDTLHYTDKLIF
abundance: NA
j_gene: TRDJ1
v_gene: TRDV1
d_gene: TRDD3

CDR3nt: TGTGCTCTTGGGGAACCCCGGGGCCGTCCTTCCTACGCGTACTGGGGGATACCGCTCGAAGACACCGATAAACTCATCTTT
CDR3aa: CALGEPRGRPSYAYWGIPLEDTDKLIF
abundance: few
j_gene: TRDJ1
v_gene: TRDV1
d_gene: TRDD3

CDR3nt: TGTGCTCTTGGGGAAAGCTTTAACGGCTTCCTTAGTTCTCCTACGCCGAAACTCATCTTT
CDR3aa: CALGESFNGFLSSPTPKLIF
abundance: few
j_gene: TRDJ1
v_gene: TRDV1
d_gene: NA

CDR3nt: TGTGCTCTTGGGGAACTTTTAACAGGGCTGGGGGATGAGGGGTATAAACTCATCTTT
CDR3aa: CALGELLTGLGDEGYKLIF
abundance: few
j_gene: TRDJ1
v_gene: TRDV1
d_gene: TRDD3

CDR3nt: TGTGCCTGTGACGTCTTGGGGACCCAGAGGGATAAACTCATCTTT
CDR3aa: CACDVLGTQRDKLIF
abundance: NA
j_gene: TRDJ1
v_gene: TRDV2
d_gene: NA

CDR3nt: TGTGCTCTTGGGGAGGCCTTTTCCTACCATCTGAGACTTCACACCGATAAACTCATCTTT
CDR3aa: CALGEAFSYHLRLHTDKLIF
abundance: large
j_gene: TRDJ1
v_gene: TRDV1
d_gene: TRDD2

CDR3nt: TGTGCTCTTGGACCAGCCCCTAAGGCCCCCTTCTCTTTGACAGCACAACTCTTCTTT
CDR3aa: CALGPAPKAPFSLTAQLFF
abundance: large
j_gene: TRDJ2
v_gene: TRDV1
d_gene: NA

CDR3nt: TGTGCTCTTGGGGAACTAGATAGCCACATTCCTACGTTGTACTGGGGGATCACAGTCAGGGATAAACTCATCTTT
CDR3aa: CALGELDSHIPTLYWGITVRDKLIF
abundance: NA
j_gene: TRDJ1
v_gene: TRDV1
d_gene: TRDD3

CDR3nt: TGTGCCTCTCGTTCCTCCGAAGCGGTACTGGGGGATACCATGACAGCACAACTCTTCTTT
CDR3aa: CASRSSEAVLGDTMTAQLFF
abundance: few
j_gene: TRDJ2
v_gene: TRDV3
d_gene: TRDD3

CDR3nt: TGTGCCTGCCACGTACTGGGGGATACGCCAGCACAACTCTTCTTT
CDR3aa: CACHVLGDTPAQLFF
abundance: NA
j_gene: TRDJ2
v_gene: TRDV2
d_gene: TRDD3

CDR3nt: TGTGCTCTTGGAGCCGCGACCCGGGCCGGTAAACTCATCTTT
CDR3aa: CALGAATRAGKLIF
abundance: few
j_gene: TRDJ1
v_gene: TRDV1
d_gene: NA

CDR3nt: TGTGCCTGTGACTACTGGGGGCAAACTACCTGGGACACCCGACAGATGTTTTTC
CDR3aa: CACDYWGQTTWDTRQMFF
abundance: NA
j_gene: TRDJ3
v_gene: TRDV2
d_gene: TRDD3

CDR3nt: TGTGCTCTTGGGGAAGCAGGCCTTCCTGGTTTCTGGGGGGCTCATCACACCGATAAACTCATCTTT
CDR3aa: CALGEAGLPGFWGAHHTDKLIF
abundance: NA
j_gene: TRDJ1
v_gene: TRDV1
d_gene: NA

CDR3nt: TGTGCTCTTGGGGAACTATCCCTCCCTTCCTACGTATGGGGGATACGGACAGCACAACTCTTCTTT
CDR3aa: CALGELSLPSYVWGIRTAQLFF
abundance: few
j_gene: TRDJ2
v_gene: TRDV1
d_gene: TRDD3

CDR3nt: TGTGCCTGTGATACCCTGACACCCTTTGTACTGGGGGACAATAAACTCATCTTT
CDR3aa: CACDTLTPFVLGDNKLIF
abundance: once
j_gene: TRDJ1
v_gene: TRDV2
d_gene: TRDD3

CDR3nt: TGTGCCTGTGACACCGCCTTACTTGGACCGACCCCGTACACCGATAAACTCATCTTT
CDR3aa: CACDTALLGPTPYTDKLIF
abundance: NA
j_gene: TRDJ1
v_gene: TRDV2
d_gene: NA

CDR3nt: TGTGCTCTTGGGGGGCGGACTGTCTTTTTTCCTACCCTGGGGGATACCCGGAACACCGATAAACTCATCTTT
CDR3aa: CALGGRTVFFPTLGDTRNTDKLIF
abundance: NA
j_gene: TRDJ1
v_gene: TRDV1
d_gene: TRDD3

CDR3nt: TGTGCTCTTGGGGAACACCTTTGCCTAAGAGGCCTTCCTACGTCTGGGGACCCCGGAGGTAAACTCATCTTT
CDR3aa: CALGEHLCLRGLPTSGDPGGKLIF
abundance: NA
j_gene: TRDJ1
v_gene: TRDV1
d_gene: TRDD2

CDR3nt: TGTGCCTGTGACTCGGTACTGGGGGATACGCGGGAGACAGCACAACTCTTCTTT
CDR3aa: CACDSVLGDTRETAQLFF
abundance: large
j_gene: TRDJ2
v_gene: TRDV2
d_gene: TRDD3

CDR3nt: TGTGCTCTTGGGGAAAGGGAGAGGTGGGGGGATAAGGGTCCGTACACCGATAAACTCATCTTT
CDR3aa: CALGERERWGDKGPYTDKLIF
abundance: NA
j_gene: TRDJ1
v_gene: TRDV1
d_gene: TRDD3

CDR3nt: TGTGCTCTTGGGGGTTCCGGGGGGATCAAATACACCGATAAACTCATCTTT
CDR3aa: CALGGSGGIKYTDKLIF
abundance: few
j_gene: TRDJ1
v_gene: TRDV1
d_gene: TRDD3